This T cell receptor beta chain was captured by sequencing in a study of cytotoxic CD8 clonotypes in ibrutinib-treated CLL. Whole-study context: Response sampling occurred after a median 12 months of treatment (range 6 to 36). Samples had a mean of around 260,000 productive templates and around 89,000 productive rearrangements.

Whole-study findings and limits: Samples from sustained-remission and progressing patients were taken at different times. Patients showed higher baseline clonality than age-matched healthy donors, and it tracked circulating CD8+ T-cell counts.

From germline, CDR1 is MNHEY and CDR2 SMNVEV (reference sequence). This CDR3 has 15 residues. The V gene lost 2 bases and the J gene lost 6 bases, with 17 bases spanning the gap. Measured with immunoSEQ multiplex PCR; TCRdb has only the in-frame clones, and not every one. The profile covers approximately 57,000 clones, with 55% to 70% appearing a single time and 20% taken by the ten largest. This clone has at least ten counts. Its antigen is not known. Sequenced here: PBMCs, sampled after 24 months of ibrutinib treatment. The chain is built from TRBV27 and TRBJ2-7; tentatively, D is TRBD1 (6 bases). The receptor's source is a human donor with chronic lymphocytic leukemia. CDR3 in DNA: TGTGCCAGCAGTTTAACCTCTCAACAGGGTCTCGAGCAGTACTTC. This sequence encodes CASSLTSQQGLEQYF.